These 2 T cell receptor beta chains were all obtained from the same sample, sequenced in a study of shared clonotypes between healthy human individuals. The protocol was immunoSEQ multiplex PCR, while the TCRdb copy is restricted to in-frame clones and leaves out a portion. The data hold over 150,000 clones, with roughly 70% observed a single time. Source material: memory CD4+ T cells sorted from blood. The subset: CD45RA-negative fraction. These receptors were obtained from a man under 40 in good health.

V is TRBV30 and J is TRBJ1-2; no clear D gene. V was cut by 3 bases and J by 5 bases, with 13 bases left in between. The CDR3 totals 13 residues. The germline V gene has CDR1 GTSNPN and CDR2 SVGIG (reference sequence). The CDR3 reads CAWSLSGEYGYTF. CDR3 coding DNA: TGTGCCTGGAGCCTCAGCGGGGAGTATGGCTACACCTTC.

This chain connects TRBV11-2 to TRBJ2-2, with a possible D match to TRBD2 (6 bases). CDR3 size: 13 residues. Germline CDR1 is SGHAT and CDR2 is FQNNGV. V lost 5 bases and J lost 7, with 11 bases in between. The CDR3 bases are TGTGCCAGCAGCCCGACAGCGGGCGGGGAGCTGTTTTTT. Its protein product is CASSPTAGGELFF.